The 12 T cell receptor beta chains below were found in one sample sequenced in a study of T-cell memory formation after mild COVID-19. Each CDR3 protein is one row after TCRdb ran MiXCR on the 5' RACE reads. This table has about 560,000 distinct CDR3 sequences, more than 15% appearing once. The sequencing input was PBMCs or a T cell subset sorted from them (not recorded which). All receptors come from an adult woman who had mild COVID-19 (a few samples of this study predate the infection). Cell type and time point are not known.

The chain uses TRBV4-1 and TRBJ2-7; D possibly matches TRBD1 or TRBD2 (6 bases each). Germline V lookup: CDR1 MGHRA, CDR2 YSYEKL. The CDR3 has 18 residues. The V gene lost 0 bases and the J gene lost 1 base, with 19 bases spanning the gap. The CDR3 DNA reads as TGCGCCAGCAGCCAAGAGTCCCACCCGGGGGCTACTTCCTACGAGCAGTACTTC. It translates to CASSQESHPGATSYEQYF.

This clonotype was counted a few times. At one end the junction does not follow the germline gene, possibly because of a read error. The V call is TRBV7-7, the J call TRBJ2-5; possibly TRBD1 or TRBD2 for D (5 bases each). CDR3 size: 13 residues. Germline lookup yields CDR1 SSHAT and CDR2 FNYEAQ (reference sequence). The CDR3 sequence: CASSLGTAPARYF. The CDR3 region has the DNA TGTGCTAGCAGCTTGGGGACCGCTCCCGCGCGGTACTTC.

Here the CDR3 DNA reads TGCGCCAGCAGCCAAGAACTCACCACGGGACTAAGCACAGATACGCAGTATTTT. Encoded protein: CASSQELTTGLSTDTQYF. V gene TRBV4-1 combines with J gene TRBJ2-3, with 7 bases fitting TRBD2. V was clipped by 0 bases and J by 0 bases; unmatched bases: 9. Germline V lookup: CDR1 MGHRA, CDR2 YSYEKL. The CDR3 is 18 residues long.

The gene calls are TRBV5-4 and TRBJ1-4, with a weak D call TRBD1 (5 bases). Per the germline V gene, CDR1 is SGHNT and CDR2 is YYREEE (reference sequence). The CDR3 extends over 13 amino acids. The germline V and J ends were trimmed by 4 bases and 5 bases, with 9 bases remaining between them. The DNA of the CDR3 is TGTGCCAGCAGCCCCGGGACGAATGAAAAACTGTTTTTT. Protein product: CASSPGTNEKLFF.

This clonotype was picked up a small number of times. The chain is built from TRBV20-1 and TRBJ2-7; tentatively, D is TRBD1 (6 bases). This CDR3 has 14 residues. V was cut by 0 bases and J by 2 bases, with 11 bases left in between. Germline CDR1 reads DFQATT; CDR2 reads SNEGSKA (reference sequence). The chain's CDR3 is CSARDGAGAYEQYF. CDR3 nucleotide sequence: TGCAGTGCTAGAGATGGGGCAGGGGCCTACGAGCAGTACTTC.

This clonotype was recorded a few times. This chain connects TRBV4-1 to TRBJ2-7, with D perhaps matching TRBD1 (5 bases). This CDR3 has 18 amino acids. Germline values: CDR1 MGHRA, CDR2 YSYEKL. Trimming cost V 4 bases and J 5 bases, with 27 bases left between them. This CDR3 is CASSPRVLGRGGRDEQYF. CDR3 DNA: TGCGCCAGCAGCCCCCGGGTTCTCGGAAGGGGCGGTCGTGACGAGCAGTACTTC.

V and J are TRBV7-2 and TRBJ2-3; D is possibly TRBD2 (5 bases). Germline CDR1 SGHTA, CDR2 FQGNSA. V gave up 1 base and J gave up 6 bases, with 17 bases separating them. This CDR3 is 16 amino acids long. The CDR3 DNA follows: TGTGCCAGCAGCTTAGGTGGCCTTCCAAGGAGGGATACGCAGTATTTT. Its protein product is CASSLGGLPRRDTQYF. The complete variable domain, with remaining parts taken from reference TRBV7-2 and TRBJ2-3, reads GAGVSQSPSNKVTEKGKDVELRCDPISGHTALYWYRQSLGQGLEFLIYFQGNSAPDKSGLPSDRFSAERTGGSVSTLTIQRTQQEDSAVYLCASSLGGLPRRDTQYFGPGTRLTVL.

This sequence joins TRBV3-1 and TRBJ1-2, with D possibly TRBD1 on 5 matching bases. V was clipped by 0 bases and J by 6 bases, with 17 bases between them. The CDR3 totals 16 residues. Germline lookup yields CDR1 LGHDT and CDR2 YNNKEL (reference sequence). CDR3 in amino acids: CASSQEGQANVHGYTF. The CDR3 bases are TGTGCCAGCAGCCAAGAGGGGCAGGCCAATGTGCATGGCTACACCTTC. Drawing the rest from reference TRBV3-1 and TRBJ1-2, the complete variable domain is DTAVSQTPKYLVTQMGNDKSIKCEQNLGHDTMYWYKQDSKKFLKIMFSYNNKELIINETVPNRFSPKSPDKAHLNLHINSLELGDSAVYFCASSQEGQANVHGYTFGSGTRLTVV.

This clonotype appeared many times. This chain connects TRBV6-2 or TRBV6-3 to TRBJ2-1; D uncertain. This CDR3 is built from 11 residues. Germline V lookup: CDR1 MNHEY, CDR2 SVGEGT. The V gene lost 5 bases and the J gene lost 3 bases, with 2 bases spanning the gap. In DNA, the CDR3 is TGTGCCAGCAGTAACTACAATGAGCAGTTCTTC. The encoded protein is CASSNYNEQFF.

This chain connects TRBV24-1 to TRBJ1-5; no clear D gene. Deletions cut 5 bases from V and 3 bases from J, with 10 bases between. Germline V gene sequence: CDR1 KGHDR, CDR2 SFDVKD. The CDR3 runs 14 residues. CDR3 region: CATSAWDNNQPQHF. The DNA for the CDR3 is TGTGCCACCAGTGCTTGGGATAACAATCAGCCCCAGCATTTT.

The CDR3 coding sequence is TGTGCCAGCAGCATAATAACAGGGTCCTATGGCTACACCTTC. Translation gives CASSIITGSYGYTF. The chain employs TRBV7-2 and TRBJ1-2; possibly TRBD1 for D (6 bases). Germline CDR1 SGHTA, CDR2 FQGNSA. V lost 5 bases to trimming and J lost 4 bases, with 14 bases between them. The CDR3 runs 14 residues.

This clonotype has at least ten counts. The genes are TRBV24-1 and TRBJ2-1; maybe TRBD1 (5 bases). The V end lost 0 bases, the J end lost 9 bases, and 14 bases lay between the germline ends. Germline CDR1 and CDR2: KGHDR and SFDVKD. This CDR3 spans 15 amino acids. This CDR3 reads CATSDLAGIGSEQFF. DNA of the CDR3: TGTGCCACCAGTGATTTGGCAGGGATCGGTAGTGAGCAGTTCTTC.